These 11 T cell receptor beta chains share one sample of origin, sequenced in a study of T-cell memory formation after mild COVID-19. A single record per CDR3 protein comes from TCRdb applying MiXCR to the 5' RACE reads. Here the sample spans approximately 490,000 distinct CDR3 sequences, about a fifth being singletons. The sample was PBMCs or a T cell subset sorted from them (not recorded which). The receptors originated from an adult woman who had mild COVID-19 (a few samples of this study predate the infection). Cell type and time point are not known.

This chain joins TRBV7-6 and TRBJ1-2, with 11 bases fitting TRBD1. Germline V gene sequence: CDR1 SGHVS, CDR2 FNYEAQ. The CDR3 consists of 13 residues. Trimming cost V 5 bases and J 7 bases; bases outside gene matches: 3. This CDR3 reads CASSRTGGSGYTF. The CDR3 DNA reads as TGTGCCAGCAGCCGGACAGGGGGCAGTGGCTACACCTTC.

The V call is TRBV4-2, the J call TRBJ1-3; no clear D. The CDR3 spans 16 residues. Trimming shortened V by 2 bases and J by 0 bases, and 11 bases separated the two germline ends. The germline V gene has CDR1 LGHNA and CDR2 YNFKEQ. In nucleotides, the CDR3 is TGTGCCAGCAGCCAACGGACGGGTTCCTCTGGAAACACCATATATTTT. It yields the protein CASSQRTGSSGNTIYF.

The V call is TRBV6-4, the J call TRBJ1-1; TRBD1 agrees at 8 bases. This CDR3 has 13 amino acids. Germline assignment: CDR1 MRHNA and CDR2 SNTAGT. J was trimmed by 10 bases and V by 2 bases; bases with no gene match: 6. The CDR3 bases are TGTGCCAGCAGTGACGGGACAGGTTACGGAGCTTTCTTT. Its protein product is CASSDGTGYGAFF.

The chain combines TRBV2 with TRBJ2-7, with D perhaps matching TRBD2 (6 bases). This CDR3 is 14 amino acids long. The germline V gene has CDR1 SNHLY and CDR2 FYNNEI. V was clipped by 3 bases and J by 0 bases, with 9 bases between them. In DNA, the CDR3 is TGTGCCAGCAGTGAGGGACTCCGCTCCTACGAGCAGTACTTC. It is translated as CASSEGLRSYEQYF.

The gene calls are TRBV6-1 and TRBJ1-1; D is uncertain. Germline V gene data show CDR1 as MNHNS and CDR2 as SASEGT. V lost 2 bases, J lost 6 bases, and 13 bases lay in between. CDR3 length: 14 residues. CDR3 sequence reads: CASSEWQFFPEAFF. The CDR3 DNA is TGTGCCAGCAGTGAATGGCAGTTCTTCCCTGAAGCTTTCTTT.

The genes are TRBV14 and TRBJ1-1; D is perhaps TRBD1 (5 bases). V lost 0 bases, J lost 2 bases, and 10 bases lay in between. Germline-derived CDR1 and CDR2 are SGHDN and FVKESK. The CDR3 length is 15 residues. CDR3 in amino acids: CASSQDWDANTEAFF. CDR3 coding DNA: TGTGCCAGCAGCCAAGATTGGGACGCCAACACTGAAGCTTTCTTT. Full variable domain (remainder filled in from reference TRBV14 and TRBJ1-1): EAGVTQFPSHSVIEKGQTVTLRCDPISGHDNLYWYRRVMGKEIKFLLHFVKESKQDESGMPNNRFLAERTGGTYSTLKVQPAELEDSGVYFCASSQDWDANTEAFFGQGTRLTVV.

The sample holds a few counts of this clonotype. The J gene is TRBJ2-7, the V gene TRBV5-1; 11 bases line up with TRBD2. J gave up 2 bases and V 4 bases, and 8 bases lay outside the gene matches. This CDR3 is built from 16 residues. Looked up from germline, CDR1 is SGHRS and CDR2 is YFSETQ. The CDR3 coding sequence is TGCGCCAGCAGCGAAACTAGCGGGAGTTACACCTACGAGCAGTACTTC. Translation: CASSETSGSYTYEQYF.

This rearrangement joins TRBV18 to TRBJ2-6; either TRBD1 or TRBD2 may supply D (5 bases each). There are 15 residues in the CDR3. The V gene's germline CDR1 is KGHSH and CDR2 LQKENI. Trimming took off 3 bases at V and 2 bases at J, with 8 bases between the two ends. The CDR3 sequence: CASSPGVAGANVLTF. In DNA, the CDR3 is TGTGCCAGCTCACCGGGGGTAGCTGGGGCCAACGTCCTGACTTTC.

The table lists this clonotype with many counts. The junction departs from the called germline gene at one end, perhaps through a read error. This chain connects TRBV2 to TRBJ2-3, with D possibly matching TRBD1 (6 bases). The CDR3 spans 15 residues. Germline V gene data show CDR1 as SNHLY and CDR2 as FYNNEI. The CDR3 spells CAGRNRAWGTDTQYF. The CDR3 DNA follows: TGTGCCGGCAGGAACAGGGCGTGGGGCACAGATACGCAGTATTTT.

The chain is built from TRBV25-1 and TRBJ2-7; 13 bases map to TRBD2. V lost 6 bases and J lost 2; bases outside the gene matches: 4. The CDR3 spans 15 residues. The germline gives CDR1 MGHDK, CDR2 SYGVNS. The CDR3 bases are TGTGCCAGCAGGGGACTAGCGGGGAGAACCTACGAGCAGTACTTC. As protein: CASRGLAGRTYEQYF.

The table lists this clonotype with a few counts. This chain uses TRBV7-9 with TRBJ2-4, with TRBD2 as a possible D gene (6 bases). The CDR3 extends over 17 amino acids. The V end lost 5 bases, the J end lost 0 bases, and 17 bases lay between the germline ends. Germline V gene lookup returns CDR1 SEHNR and CDR2 FQNEAQ (reference sequence). This CDR3 reads CASSRGTPALAKNIQYF. As DNA, the CDR3 is TGTGCCAGCAGCCGCGGGACTCCAGCTCTAGCCAAAAACATTCAGTACTTC. The full variable domain, completed using reference TRBV7-9 and TRBJ2-4, is DTGVSQNPRHKITKRGQNVTFRCDPISEHNRLYWYRQTLGQGPEFLTYFQNEAQLEKSRLLSDRFSAERPKGSFSTLEIQRTEQGDSAMYLCASSRGTPALAKNIQYFGAGTRLSVL.